These T cell receptor beta chains were read from a single sample in a study of T-cell reconstitution after alpha-beta-depleted transplantation in children. TCRdb independently ran MiXCR on the PCR reads; one entry per CDR3 protein. The sample contains hundreds of thousands of distinct CDR3 sequences, 23% of which appear only once. The sample in question was PBMCs, mostly from graft donor cells, obtained 360 days after TCRalphabeta/CD19-depleted stem cell transplant. These TCRs come from a boy under two years old who had a stem cell transplant for acute myeloid leukemia, so the T cells may come from the graft donor. The CDR3 runs from the conserved cysteine through the conserved F or W.

cdr3_aa j_call v_call
CASSYSPGQGRGRDEQFF TRBJ2-1 TRBV6-5
CASSPKTSGGGYEQYF TRBJ2-7 TRBV5-6
CASSLDGHNQPQHF TRBJ1-5 TRBV5-1
CATSVRGAGETQYF TRBJ2-5 TRBV15
CRPSAEAFF TRBJ1-1 TRBV20-1
CASSARDTVISNYGYTF TRBJ1-2 TRBV4-3
CSAPDREGAYGYTF TRBJ1-2 TRBV20-1
CASSQGQGALDGYTF TRBJ1-2 TRBV4-1
CASSLGTSGMTGETQYF TRBJ2-5 TRBV5-1
CAKARTDQETQYF TRBJ2-5 TRBV2
CASSFEGLADTQYF TRBJ2-3 TRBV12-3/TRBV12-4
CASSWLGRGEQFF TRBJ2-1 TRBV6-2/TRBV6-3
CASSPRLAGIYNEQFF TRBJ2-1 TRBV28
CATGLNTQYF TRBJ2-3 TRBV7-8
CASSLKGQVTYEQYF TRBJ2-7 TRBV7-8
CSALLSYEQYF TRBJ2-7 TRBV20-1
CASSLGQGVGSYNEQFF TRBJ2-1 TRBV9
CASSESRGWYGYTF TRBJ1-2 TRBV6-1
CSARGARTVGTEAFF TRBJ1-1 TRBV20-1
CSASFGTQYF TRBJ2-5 TRBV20-1
CASSPAGPGKDIQYF TRBJ2-4 TRBV12-3/TRBV12-4
CASSFTQGAYEQYF TRBJ2-7 TRBV12-3/TRBV12-4
CASSLDRLLYSNQPQHF TRBJ1-5 TRBV12-3/TRBV12-4
CASTVLAGTDTQYF TRBJ2-3 TRBV7-2
CSALTQGASYEQYF TRBJ2-7 TRBV20-1
CSARDPSTGHNEQFF TRBJ2-1 TRBV20-1
CAPNRRGGYNEQFF TRBJ2-1 TRBV20-1
CAVPGGKSSYNEQFF TRBJ2-1 TRBV13
CASSSRQGGSSGANVLTF TRBJ2-6 TRBV7-6